This T cell receptor beta chain derives from a study of blood T cell repertoires in COVID-19 (TCRdb year 2020). Background for the entire study: The collaborator samples originated in the United States, Italy and Spain and spanned the acute and convalescent phases of COVID-19. A freely available public database, intended as a resource for researchers studying the immune response to SARS-CoV-2, is where the repertoires were released. Deeply sampled blood TCRbeta repertoires from subjects exposed to, actively infected with, or recovered from COVID-19 were included in the dataset. The sample metadata nearly always contained a de-identified subject ID, COVID-19 status, age in years and sex. The prospective study material was composed of cDNA or gDNA derived from T cells, B-cell-depleted T cells, or PBMCs. HLA class I and class II types, where available, came from metadata supplied by the sample provider rather than from assay-based typing. Samples came from the ongoing ImmuneRACE study (first 160 participants) plus 1,254 subjects from 6 global collaborators.

TCRbeta CDR3 regions were amplified from genomic DNA by means of the immunoSEQ Assay, a bias-controlled multiplex PCR. In the source study's methods: The number of nucleated cells in each sample was estimated from the amplification of reference gene primers within the assay. Sequence reads were collapsed and filtered to measure the absolute abundance of every unique TCRbeta CDR3 rearrangement. Productive Simpson clonality was computed per sample as the square root of Simpson's diversity index over productive rearrangements. TCRdb stores this immuneACCESS table with in-frame sequences only. Part of the clones is absent; in the studies checked, under half of the shortfall reflects unresolved V genes, and no reason is known for the rest. That table furnishes V, J and clone size, whereas the DNA furnished D and trimming. Recorded for this sample are some 150,000 clones; around 80% of them occurred a single time. The ten largest clones represent about 9.3% of the sample.

Each collaborating institution followed its own protocols to collect whole blood in K2EDTA tubes. For TCRbeta analysis, collaborators shipped samples as frozen whole blood, isolated PBMCs, or DNA extracted from either of those sample types. What the authors observed across the whole study: The quantity of clinical and demographic metadata differed by source and by participant and was supplied without curation.

The germline V gene encodes CDR1 KGHDR and CDR2 SFDVKD. V trim: 0 bases; J trim: 4 bases; unmatched bases: 8. From the cysteine up to the phenylalanine, the CDR3 has a length of 17 residues. The retained sequence is limited to the CDR3, 51 bases, with the frame set at the first base. As to this clone: It has no known antigen specificity. It has no much larger one-base neighbor in the sample; base qualities were not kept.

This sequence was found in a woman of 80 years or more in a cohort sampled during active or convalescent COVID-19. The sample taken for sequencing was peripheral blood. The rearrangement combines TRBV24-1 with TRBJ2-1, and 7 junctional nucleotides match TRBD1. The base sequence is TGTGCCACCAGTGATTTGGTGAAGGGGGCAGGTTACAATGAGCAGTTCTTC. Its coded protein is CATSDLVKGAGYNEQFF.